The 32 T cell receptor beta chains in this list originate from one sample, sequenced in a study of T cell changes during pregnancy in multiple sclerosis. The data were produced by immunoSEQ multiplex PCR, yet TCRdb's version contains in-frame clones alone and is incomplete. In the table there are more than 70,000 clones, around 92% of which are singletons. The sample consisted of peripheral blood, taken after pregnancy. The receptors shown here come from a female donor in good health, enrolled as a control in a pregnancy study.

The chain combines TRBV30 with TRBJ1-4, with 11 bases lining up with TRBD1. The J segment lost 2 bases and the V segment lost 3 bases, leaving 8 bases of the junction unmatched. CDR3 length: 17 amino acids. The germline V gene has CDR1 GTSNPN and CDR2 SVGIG (reference sequence). The CDR3 DNA sequence: TGTGCCTGGAGCCCCGGGACAGGGGGAATCACTAATGAAAAACTGTTTTTT. Its translation is CAWSPGTGGITNEKLFF.

V and J are TRBV27 and TRBJ2-1; 10 positions agree with TRBD2. In germline, CDR1 is MNHEY, CDR2 SMNVEV (reference sequence). V lost 6 bases to trimming and J lost 9 bases; unmatched junction nucleotides: 14. The CDR3 is 16 amino acids. CDR3 sequence: CASSTQGLAVRAEQFF. CDR3 DNA: TGTGCCAGCAGCACCCAAGGACTAGCGGTGAGGGCTGAGCAGTTCTTC.

The chain is built from TRBV27 and TRBJ1-1; 11 bases match TRBD1. V shed 1 base and J 1 base; nucleotides not matched to a gene: 5. The CDR3 is 17 amino acids. Germline assignment: CDR1 MNHEY and CDR2 SMNVEV (reference sequence). This chain's CDR3 is CASSLYGTGGTNTEAFF. In nucleotides, the CDR3 is TGTGCCAGCAGTTTATACGGGACAGGGGGAACGAACACTGAAGCTTTCTTT.

J is TRBJ2-2 and V is TRBV28; D is undetermined. Germline V gene data show CDR1 as MDHEN and CDR2 as SYDVKM. The germline V and J ends were trimmed by 5 bases and 5 bases, with 6 bases remaining between them. The CDR3 spans 12 residues. The CDR3 region has the DNA TGTGCCAGCAGTCTTTTTACCGGGGAGCTGTTTTTT. Protein: CASSLFTGELFF.

The chain uses TRBV4-1 and TRBJ2-3, with D maybe TRBD1 (6 bases). Per germline, CDR1 MGHRA and CDR2 YSYEKL. The length of the CDR3 is 17 residues. V lost 5 bases to trimming and J lost 3 bases, with 21 bases between them. The CDR3 DNA reads as TGCGCCAGCAGCTCGCCTGCGTCAGGGGAAATGACAGATACGCAGTATTTT. Its translation: CASSSPASGEMTDTQYF.

The V call is TRBV27, the J call TRBJ1-4; TRBD1 matches 7 bases. The CDR3 length is 15 residues. Germline V CDR1 and CDR2: MNHEY, SMNVEV (reference sequence). Germline trimming cut 8 bases from V and 4 bases from J; bases unmatched to any gene: 10. Here the CDR3 DNA reads TGTGCCAGCCGGTTAGCAGGGGGGATTAATGAAAAACTGTTTTTT. Protein sequence: CASRLAGGINEKLFF.

The chain is built from TRBV4-3 and TRBJ2-4; TRBD2 matches 9 bases. V was pared by 0 bases and J by 0 bases, with 3 bases of the junction left unmatched. CDR3 size: 17 residues. Germline CDR1 reads LGHNA; CDR2 reads YSLEER. The DNA of the CDR3 is TGCGCCAGCAGCCAAGAACCTAGCGGGGTAGCCAAAAACATTCAGTACTTC. This translates into CASSQEPSGVAKNIQYF.

The genes are TRBV11-2 and TRBJ2-1; TRBD2 aligns across 13 bases. This CDR3 is 19 amino acids long. J lost 2 bases, V lost 1 base, and 8 bases had no gene match. The germline CDR1 and CDR2 sequences are SGHAT and FQNNGV. The CDR3: CASSLVLLAGGSPYNEQFF. In nucleotides, the CDR3 is TGTGCCAGCAGCTTAGTCTTACTAGCGGGGGGGAGTCCCTACAATGAGCAGTTCTTC.

The chain employs TRBV28 and TRBJ1-5; the match to TRBD1 covers 10 bases. CDR1 is MDHEN, CDR2 SYDVKM, per germline. Unmatched junction bases numbered 6, after V lost 8 bases and J lost 5 bases. The CDR3 totals 14 residues. CDR3 loop: CASFDRGLHQPQHF. In DNA, the CDR3 is TGTGCCAGCTTTGACAGGGGGCTTCATCAGCCCCAGCATTTT.

The chain has TRBV6-5 and TRBJ2-1; D is perhaps TRBD2 (5 bases). V gave up 7 bases and J gave up 5 bases, with 12 bases separating them. This CDR3 contains 13 residues. CDR1 is MNHEY, CDR2 SVGAGI, per germline. Here the CDR3 reads CASTAGLNNEQFF. CDR3 bases: TGTGCCAGCACCGCAGGACTTAACAATGAGCAGTTCTTC.

This sequence joins TRBV12-5 and TRBJ1-5; D is undetermined. Germline V gives CDR1 LGHNT, CDR2 FRNRAP. Trimming took off 6 bases at V and 7 bases at J, with 16 bases between the two ends. This CDR3 is built from 14 residues. The CDR3 region is CASGNGEVRQPQHF. CDR3 bases: TGTGCTAGTGGCAATGGAGAGGTAAGGCAGCCCCAGCATTTT.

J is TRBJ1-1 and V is TRBV6-5; D not resolved. The CDR3 has 13 amino acids. Trimming removed 2 bases from V and 3 bases from J, with 7 bases in between. Germline V gives CDR1 MNHEY, CDR2 SVGAGI. Here the CDR3 reads CASSYESYTEAFF. The CDR3 DNA reads as TGTGCCAGCAGTTACGAGTCGTACACTGAAGCTTTCTTT.

As to this clone: The same CDR3 also results from other DNA sequences found in this sample. The rearrangement joins TRBV5-8 to TRBJ1-2, with D maybe TRBD1 (5 bases). The germline CDR1 and CDR2 sequences are SGHTS and YDEGEE. This CDR3 region has 12 residues. V dropped 4 bases and J dropped 3 bases, with 7 bases sitting between them. CDR3 loop: CASSRDYYGYTF. CDR3 nucleotide sequence: TGTGCCAGCAGCCGGGACTACTATGGCTACACCTTC.

This chain links TRBV7-2 with TRBJ2-6; 7 positions agree with TRBD1. The CDR3 is 15 residues long. Germline CDR1 reads SGHTA; CDR2 reads FQGNSA. V shed 3 bases and J 2 bases; nucleotides not matched to a gene: 1. The CDR3 coding sequence is TGTGCCAGCAGCTTCAGGGGGACTGGGGCCAACGTCCTGACTTTC. It encodes CASSFRGTGANVLTF.

V usage is TRBV10-3 and J usage is TRBJ2-4; the D gene is possibly TRBD1 (5 bases). Germline CDR1 ENHRY, CDR2 SYGVKD. CDR3 size: 14 residues. Trimming took off 0 bases at V and 8 bases at J, with 11 bases between the two ends. CDR3: CAISESAGQDIQYF. In DNA, the CDR3 is TGTGCCATCAGTGAGTCAGCAGGGCAGGACATTCAGTACTTC.

V gene TRBV4-3 combines with J gene TRBJ2-6; tentatively, D is TRBD2 (8 bases). Germline V CDR1 and CDR2: LGHNA, YSLEER. V was trimmed by 2 bases and J by 0 bases, leaving 20 bases between them. The CDR3 length is 20 residues. The CDR3 reads CASSQFVAGQLPSGANVLTF. In nucleotides, the CDR3 is TGCGCCAGCAGCCAATTCGTAGCGGGACAGCTCCCCTCTGGGGCCAACGTCCTGACTTTC.

The V gene is TRBV7-2, the J gene TRBJ2-1; D unresolved. This CDR3 has 14 amino acids. CDR1 is SGHTA and CDR2 is FQGNSA in the germline V gene. Trimming took off 0 bases at V and 0 bases at J, with 3 bases between the two ends. Written as DNA, the CDR3 is TGTGCCAGCAGCTTAGCCAGCTCCTACAATGAGCAGTTCTTC. The encoded protein is CASSLASSYNEQFF.

J is TRBJ2-7 and V is TRBV18; 8 bases match TRBD1. The CDR3 has 15 residues. Germline assignment: CDR1 KGHSH and CDR2 LQKENI. Germline trimming cut 0 bases from V and 2 bases from J; bases unmatched to any gene: 3. CDR3: CASSPPGQVAYEQYF. The DNA for the CDR3 is TGTGCCAGCTCACCACCGGGACAGGTAGCCTACGAGCAGTACTTC.

The chain carries TRBV7-2 and TRBJ2-1; 8 nucleotides align to TRBD2. CDR1 and CDR2 from the germline V gene are SGHTA and FQGNSA. The ends lost 5 bases at V and 7 bases at J; junction bases unmatched: 10. The CDR3 spans 15 residues. The CDR3 DNA follows: TGTGCCAGCAGCCTAGATAGCGGGGCGTGGAATGAGCAGTTCTTC. Protein sequence: CASSLDSGAWNEQFF.

V is TRBV6-1 and J is TRBJ1-6, with 7 bases fitting TRBD1. Germline CDR1 is MNHNS and CDR2 is SASEGT. The ends lost 6 bases at V and 6 bases at J; junction bases unmatched: 8. The CDR3 has 15 amino acids. The CDR3: CASSYGTALNSPLHF. The CDR3 DNA sequence: TGTGCCAGCAGCTATGGGACAGCACTTAATTCACCCCTCCACTTT.

To note about this clone: One junction end disagrees with the germline gene, perhaps due to a read error. The chain joins TRBV6-4 to TRBJ1-4, with D possibly being TRBD1 (5 bases). Germline CDR1 and CDR2: MRHNA and SNTAGT. There are 17 residues in the CDR3. Here the CDR3 reads CASSDSSRVATHEKLFF. The CDR3 nucleotides are TGTGCCAGCAGTGACTCGAGCAGGGTGGCAACTCATGAAAAACTGTTTTTT.

The chain recombines TRBV4-2 with TRBJ2-1; D might be TRBD1 (6 bases). The CDR3 length is 16 residues. Per germline, CDR1 LGHNA and CDR2 YNFKEQ. V lost 0 bases and J lost 3, with 12 bases in between. CDR3 sequence (DNA): TGTGCCAGCAGCCAAGAGGCAGGGGCCTACTACAATGAGCAGTTCTTC. Translated, it gives CASSQEAGAYYNEQFF.

J is TRBJ1-4 and V is TRBV6-6; 7 bases align to TRBD1. The CDR3 runs 14 residues. Unmatched junction bases numbered 7, after V lost 5 bases and J lost 7 bases. CDR1 MNHNY and CDR2 SVGAGI come from the germline V gene (reference sequence). For the CDR3, the DNA is TGTGCCAGCAGTAAAGGGGGCAGCTCTGAAAAACTGTTTTTT. Amino acids: CASSKGGSSEKLFF.

This sequence joins TRBV15 and TRBJ1-4; possibly TRBD1 for D (6 bases). The CDR3 extends over 15 amino acids. Germline lookup yields CDR1 LNHNV and CDR2 YYDKDF (reference sequence). V was trimmed by 1 base and J by 8 bases, leaving 14 bases between them. The CDR3 spells CATSRGAGASEKLFF. In DNA form, the CDR3 reads TGTGCCACCAGCAGAGGTGCAGGGGCGAGCGAAAAACTGTTTTTT.

This clone occurred a few times. The V and J genes are TRBV18 and TRBJ1-1; TRBD1 matches 7 bases. The CDR3 extends over 15 amino acids. Trimming removed 0 bases from V and 1 base from J; junction bases left unmatched: 2. Germline CDR1 KGHSH, CDR2 LQKENI. CDR3 bases: TGTGCCAGCTCACCACCGGACAGGACGAACACTGAAGCTTTCTTT. It specifies CASSPPDRTNTEAFF.

CDR3 nucleotides: TGTGCCAGCAGCTTAGTACCCCCTAGCGGGGTCCAGGCAGATACGCAGTATTTT. Its protein product is CASSLVPPSGVQADTQYF. This chain links TRBV7-2 with TRBJ2-3, with TRBD2 matching 9 bases. Germline V gives CDR1 SGHTA, CDR2 FQGNSA. This CDR3 is built from 18 residues. With V trimmed by 1 base and J by 4 bases, 12 bases remained unmatched.

J is TRBJ1-2 and V is TRBV27; 10 bases match TRBD1. With V trimmed by 5 bases and J by 8 bases, 8 bases remained unmatched. The length of the CDR3 is 14 residues. Germline loops: CDR1 MNHEY, CDR2 SMNVEV (reference sequence). The CDR3 reads CASSLGTGVYGYTF. The CDR3 coding sequence is TGTGCCAGCAGTCTGGGGACAGGGGTTTACGGCTACACCTTC.

This clone was observed a single time. The chain carries TRBV5-6 and TRBJ2-3; tentative D call: TRBD1 (5 bases). Germline assignment: CDR1 SGHDT and CDR2 YYEEEE. The CDR3 has 14 amino acids. The V end was cut by 4 bases, the J end by 0 bases, with 9 bases between. CDR3 sequence reads: CASSKTVSTDTQYF. CDR3 in DNA: TGTGCCAGCAGCAAGACAGTCAGCACAGATACGCAGTATTTT.

The chain links TRBV5-4 to TRBJ2-7; 10 bases are shared with TRBD1. CDR3 size: 16 residues. Germline lookup yields CDR1 SGHNT and CDR2 YYREEE (reference sequence). V was pared by 0 bases and J by 3 bases, with 6 bases of the junction left unmatched. CDR3 DNA: TGTGCCAGCAGCTTGGGAGGGAGGACAGGGGGCTACGAGCAGTACTTC. Its translation: CASSLGGRTGGYEQYF.

J is TRBJ2-1 and V is TRBV7-3, with a tentative D call TRBD1 (5 bases). Germline loops: CDR1 SGHTA, CDR2 FQGTGA. Trimming removed 6 bases at V and 0 bases at J, with 6 bases between. This CDR3 comprises 13 residues. The CDR3 spells CASRQGSYNEQFF. The DNA for the CDR3 is TGTGCCAGCAGGCAGGGCTCCTACAATGAGCAGTTCTTC. The full variable domain, completed using reference TRBV7-3 and TRBJ2-1, is GAGVSQTPSNKVTEKGKYVELRCDPISGHTALYWYRQSLGQGPEFLIYFQGTGAADDSGLPNDRFFAVRPEGSVSTLKIQRTERGDSAVYLCASRQGSYNEQFFGPGTRLTVL.

J is TRBJ1-1 and V is TRBV4-1, with D perhaps matching TRBD1 (5 bases). Trimming took 5 bases from V and 5 from J, leaving 15 bases between them. The CDR3 totals 14 residues. Per germline, CDR1 MGHRA and CDR2 YSYEKL. The CDR3 DNA is TGCGCCAGCAGCTCCCCGACAGTTGGAACTGAAGCTTTCTTT. Its protein is CASSSPTVGTEAFF.

The rearrangement joins TRBV7-2 to TRBJ2-1; possible D gene TRBD1, 7 bases. Germline values: CDR1 SGHTA, CDR2 FQGNSA. The CDR3 sequence is 16 residues long. Trimming removed 0 bases from V and 3 bases from J, with 12 bases in between. This CDR3 reads CASSLAGGGSYNEQFF. The CDR3 DNA sequence: TGTGCCAGCAGCTTAGCTGGAGGGGGCAGCTACAATGAGCAGTTCTTC.